The T cell receptor beta chain under discussion was sequenced for a study of graft-versus-host responses after intestinal transplantation. Study as a whole: Multivisceral, liver-intestinal, or isolated intestinal grafts were transplanted into recipients. Findings and limits, study-wide: The highest levels of circulating GvH clones went along with early declines in HvG clones after transplant. Detected in recipient marrow were GvH clones, some of which were first observed in ileum or blood.

Processed graft tissue released its intraepithelial and lamina propria lymphocytes. Generated by immunoSEQ multiplex PCR, the TCRdb table keeps only in-frame clones and is missing some. Here the sample spans some 8,700 clones, 74% being singletons. The CDR3 is made up of 10 amino acids. Trimming removed 7 bases at V and 7 bases at J, with 7 bases between. The V gene's germline CDR1 is MNHNS and CDR2 SASEGT. Turning to this clone: The antigen is unknown.

The TCR sequence derives from a human patient who received an intestinal transplant, so some T cells may come from the graft donor. This specimen was ileum tissue, taken 494 days after intestinal transplant. V gene TRBV6-1 combines with J gene TRBJ1-1, with D unclear. The CDR3 DNA is TGTGCCAGCAACCGAGGTGAAGCTTTCTTT. It codes for CASNRGEAFF.